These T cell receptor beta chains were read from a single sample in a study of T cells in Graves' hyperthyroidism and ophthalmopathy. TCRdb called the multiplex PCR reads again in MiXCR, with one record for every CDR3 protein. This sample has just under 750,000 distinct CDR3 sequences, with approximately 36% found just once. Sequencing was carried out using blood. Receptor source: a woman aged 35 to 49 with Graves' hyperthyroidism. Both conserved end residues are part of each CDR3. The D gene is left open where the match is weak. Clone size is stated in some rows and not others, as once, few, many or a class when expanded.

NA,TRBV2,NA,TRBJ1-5,CAYSGDSNQPQHF,TGTGCCTACTCGGGGGATAGCAATCAGCCCCAGCATTTT
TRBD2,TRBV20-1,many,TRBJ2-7,CSASRTRSAYEQYF,TGCAGTGCTAGTAGGACTAGGAGCGCCTACGAGCAGTACTTC
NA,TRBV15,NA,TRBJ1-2,CATSRGGGSYGYTF,TGTGCCACCAGCAGAGGAGGGGGGAGTTATGGCTACACCTTC
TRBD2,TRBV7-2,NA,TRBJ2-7,CASTLGSALAESYEQYF,TGTGCCAGCACCTTAGGAAGTGCGCTAGCGGAGAGCTACGAGCAGTACTTC
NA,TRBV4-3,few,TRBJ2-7,CASSPRGGIGEQYF,TGCGCCAGCAGCCCGAGAGGGGGGATAGGCGAGCAGTACTTC
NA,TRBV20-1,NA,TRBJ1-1,CSARGLAAPSDTEAFF,TGCAGTGCTAGAGGTTTGGCGGCCCCTAGTGACACTGAAGCTTTCTTT
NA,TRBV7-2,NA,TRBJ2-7,CASSQDLWGGRSTYEQYF,TGCGCCAGCAGCCAAGATCTTTGGGGGGGGCGAAGTACCTACGAGCAGTACTTC
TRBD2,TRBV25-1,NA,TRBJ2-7,CASSERAGRYEQYF,TGTGCCAGCAGTGAAAGAGCGGGAAGGTACGAGCAGTACTTC
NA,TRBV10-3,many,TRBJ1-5,CAISEAGRGNQPQHF,TGTGCCATCAGTGAGGCAGGGAGAGGTAATCAGCCCCAGCATTTT
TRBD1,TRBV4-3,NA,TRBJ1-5,CASSQGRGRSRGQPQHF,TGCGCCAGCAGCCAGGGCAGGGGGCGTTCTAGGGGTCAGCCCCAGCATTTT
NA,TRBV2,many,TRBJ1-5,CASSVTGDSNQPQHF,TGTGCCAGCAGTGTAACAGGCGATAGCAATCAGCCCCAGCATTTT
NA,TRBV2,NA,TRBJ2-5,CASSLVGAYF,TGTGCCAGCAGTCTCGTAGGGGCGTACTTC
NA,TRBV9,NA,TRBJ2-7,CASSVDNGALYEQYF,TGTGCCAGCAGCGTTGATAACGGGGCGCTATACGAGCAGTACTTC
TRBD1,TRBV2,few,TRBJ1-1,CASRPKRQGGTEAFF,TGTGCCAGCAGACCTAAACGACAGGGTGGAACTGAAGCTTTCTTT